One sample yielded the 27 T cell receptor beta chains listed below, sequenced in a study of cytotoxic CD8 clonotypes in ibrutinib-treated CLL. Clones were sequenced by immunoSEQ multiplex PCR, and TCRdb holds only the in-frame ones, with some missing. The sample yields about 40,000 clones, about 70% seen once. The sample was PBMCs, taken at disease progression, from a patient treated with ibrutinib. The receptors were sampled from a human donor with chronic lymphocytic leukemia.

The chain joins TRBV25-1 to TRBJ1-4; D remains ambiguous. The germline V gene has CDR1 MGHDK and CDR2 SYGVNS. This CDR3 has 16 residues. Trimming took off 2 bases at V and 8 bases at J, with 18 bases between the two ends. The CDR3 bases are TGTGCCAGCAGTGAAGCCCGGGGTGCTAGCTCGGAAAAACTGTTTTTT. Translating gives CASSEARGASSEKLFF.

A few counts support this clone. V gene TRBV10-3 combines with J gene TRBJ1-2; 7 bases agree with TRBD1. CDR3 length: 14 residues. Germline assignment: CDR1 ENHRY and CDR2 SYGVKD. The V segment lost 6 bases and the J segment 4 bases; nucleotides outside the gene matches: 8. The CDR3 DNA reads as TGTGCCATCAGGGTAACAGGGGAGGCCTATGGCTACACCTTC. Encoded protein: CAIRVTGEAYGYTF.

The gene calls are TRBV27 and TRBJ1-2; D might be TRBD1 (5 bases). This CDR3 region has 14 residues. The V gene lost 5 bases and the J gene lost 6 bases, with 16 bases spanning the gap. Germline CDR1 and CDR2: MNHEY and SMNVEV (reference sequence). Written as DNA, the CDR3 is TGTGCCAGCAGTCCCGCCGCGGGGCCGAATGGCTACACCTTC. Its protein is CASSPAAGPNGYTF.

The genes are TRBV14 and TRBJ2-2; D unresolved. In germline, CDR1 is SGHDN, CDR2 FVKESK. V was clipped by 0 bases and J by 9 bases, with 8 bases between them. The CDR3 totals 13 residues. CDR3 residues: CASSQEFVRELFF. As DNA, the CDR3 is TGTGCCAGCAGCCAAGAGTTTGTTAGGGAGCTGTTTTTT.

This clone was picked up a small number of times. V is TRBV6-6 and J is TRBJ1-2, with TRBD1 as a possible D gene (6 bases). The V gene's germline CDR1 is MNHNY and CDR2 SVGAGI (reference sequence). Between the trimmed V and J ends, which lost 7 bases and 8 bases, there was a span of 17 bases. The CDR3 is 13 residues long. This CDR3 is CASNRLSQGGYTF. CDR3 bases: TGTGCCAGCAACCGTCTATCACAGGGAGGCTACACCTTC.

This clone was seen many times. This rearrangement joins TRBV21-1 to TRBJ2-6. TRBV21-1 is noted as a pseudogene. The CDR3 sequence is 15 residues long. The CDR3 reads CASRGRYSGANVLTF. In DNA form, the CDR3 reads TGTGCCAGCAGAGGACGGTACTCTGGGGCCAACGTCCTGACTTTC.

The gene calls are TRBV7-3 and TRBJ2-1, with 8 nucleotides matching TRBD2. The CDR3 totals 15 residues. The junction had 10 bases not matched to a gene; V was cut back by 5 bases and J by 7 bases. The germline CDR1 and CDR2 sequences are SGHTA and FQGTGA. In DNA, the CDR3 is TGTGCCAGCAGCCTCCTTAGCGGGATCGGAAATGAGCAGTTCTTC. Protein product: CASSLLSGIGNEQFF. Full variable domain (missing parts from reference TRBV7-3 and TRBJ2-1): GAGVSQTPSNKVTEKGKYVELRCDPISGHTALYWYRQSLGQGPEFLIYFQGTGAADDSGLPNDRFFAVRPEGSVSTLKIQRTERGDSAVYLCASSLLSGIGNEQFFGPGTRLTVL.

This rearrangement joins TRBV25-1 to TRBJ2-7; 8 bases line up with TRBD1. V shed 8 bases, J shed 0 bases, and the junction held 9 bases outside the gene matches. The CDR3 totals 15 residues. The germline gives CDR1 MGHDK, CDR2 SYGVNS. The CDR3 DNA reads as TGTGCCAGCTCAGCTAGGGACAGGCCCTCCTACGAGCAGTACTTC. Its translation is CASSARDRPSYEQYF.

This clone was counted a few times. The chain uses TRBV11-3 and TRBJ2-6; a possible D gene is TRBD1 (5 bases). Trimming removed 5 bases from V and 0 bases from J, with 14 bases in between. Germline V gene sequence: CDR1 SGHNT, CDR2 YENEEA. CDR3 size: 17 residues. This chain's CDR3 is CASSEGHRSSGANVLTF. In nucleotides, the CDR3 is TGTGCCAGCAGCGAAGGACACCGGTCCTCTGGGGCCAACGTCCTGACTTTC.

This clone was recorded only once. The chain has TRBV4-2 and TRBJ2-7; D unresolved. CDR1 LGHNA and CDR2 YNFKEQ come from the germline V gene. This CDR3 spans 15 amino acids. V was cut by 0 bases and J by 2 bases, with 11 bases left in between. The CDR3 loop is CASSQERSSAYEQYF. Here the CDR3 DNA reads TGTGCCAGCAGCCAAGAACGTAGCAGCGCCTACGAGCAGTACTTC.

J is TRBJ1-4 and V is TRBV2; 8 bases are shared with TRBD1. Germline V gene lookup returns CDR1 SNHLY and CDR2 FYNNEI. The CDR3 is 15 residues long. V dropped 6 bases and J dropped 3; count of bases not matched to a gene: 6. DNA for the CDR3: TGTGCCAGCAGCGTTGACAGGGGATCTAATGAAAAACTGTTTTTT. Translated, it gives CASSVDRGSNEKLFF.

This clone was counted between two and nine times. The chain employs TRBV5-6 and TRBJ1-5, with a tentative D call TRBD1 (5 bases). Germline CDR1 is SGHDT and CDR2 is YYEEEE. V was shortened by 4 bases and J by 0 bases, with 8 bases between the two germline ends. The CDR3 runs 14 residues. In DNA, the CDR3 is TGTGCCAGCAGCCCTCAGGGTAGCAATCAGCCCCAGCATTTT. Translating it yields CASSPQGSNQPQHF. The whole variable domain, remainder taken from reference TRBV5-6 and TRBJ1-5, is DAGVTQSPTHLIKTRGQQVTLRCSPKSGHDTVSWYQQALGQGPQFIFQYYEEEERQRGNFPDRFSGHQFPNYSSELNVNALLLGDSALYLCASSPQGSNQPQHFGDGTRLSIL.

The genes are TRBV19 and TRBJ2-7; 7 nucleotides agree with TRBD1. V was clipped by 9 bases and J by 5 bases; unmatched bases: 10. The CDR3 has 13 amino acids. Germline CDR1 and CDR2: LNHDA and SQIVND (reference sequence). In DNA form, the CDR3 reads TGTGCCAGCCGAGACAGGGAGTCTCACGAGCAGTACTTC. Translating gives CASRDRESHEQYF. Full variable domain (missing parts from reference TRBV19 and TRBJ2-7): DGGITQSPKYLFRKEGQNVTLSCEQNLNHDAMYWYRQDPGQGLRLIYYSQIVNDFQKGDIAEGYSVSREKKESFPLTVTSAQKNPTAFYLCASRDRESHEQYFGPGTRLTVT.

The rearrangement joins TRBV7-2 to TRBJ2-7; unclear D gene. The ends were cut back, 0 bases at V and 4 bases at J, with 10 bases in the middle. Germline assignment: CDR1 SGHTA and CDR2 FQGNSA. CDR3 length: 14 amino acids. CDR3 in amino acids: CASSLAIVPYEQYF. DNA of the CDR3: TGTGCCAGCAGCTTAGCGATAGTACCTTACGAGCAGTACTTC. The variable domain in full, completed from reference TRBV7-2 and TRBJ2-7, reads GAGVSQSPSNKVTEKGKDVELRCDPISGHTALYWYRQSLGQGLEFLIYFQGNSAPDKSGLPSDRFSAERTGGSVSTLTIQRTQQEDSAVYLCASSLAIVPYEQYFGPGTRLTVT.

The chain employs TRBV9 and TRBJ2-1; TRBD1 matches at 7 bases. Germline V gene sequence: CDR1 SGDLS, CDR2 YYNGEE. The CDR3 is made up of 19 amino acids. With V trimmed by 1 base and J by 7 bases, 20 bases remained unmatched. Written as DNA, the CDR3 is TGTGCCAGCAGCGTAAACGACCGAAGCTCGACAGGGCGGAGGAATGAGCAGTTCTTC. Translation gives CASSVNDRSSTGRRNEQFF. Together with reference TRBV9 and TRBJ2-1, the CDR3 gives the full variable domain: DSGVTQTPKHLITATGQRVTLRCSPRSGDLSVYWYQQSLDQGLQFLIQYYNGEERAKGNILERFSAQQFPDLHSELNLSSLELGDSALYFCASSVNDRSSTGRRNEQFFGPGTRLTVL.

The chain recombines TRBV5-1 with TRBJ2-7; D may be TRBD1 or TRBD2 (5 bases each). Germline CDR1 and CDR2: SGHRS and YFSETQ. The CDR3 has 15 amino acids. The ends were cut back, 6 bases at V and 2 bases at J, with 18 bases in the middle. The CDR3 DNA reads TGCGCCAGCACACTCGGGGCAGGGCAGGCCTACGAGCAGTACTTC. Translation gives CASTLGAGQAYEQYF. Supplemented by reference TRBV5-1 and TRBJ2-7, the full variable domain reads KAGVTQTPRYLIKTRGQQVTLSCSPISGHRSVSWYQQTPGQGLQFLFEYFSETQRNKGNFPGRFSGRQFSNSRSEMNVSTLELGDSALYLCASTLGAGQAYEQYFGPGTRLTVT.

V and J are TRBV19 and TRBJ2-7; D not resolved. Germline assignment: CDR1 LNHDA and CDR2 SQIVND (reference sequence). V was shortened by 2 bases and J by 2 bases, with 7 bases between the two germline ends. The CDR3 is 13 residues long. The CDR3 region has the DNA TGTGCCAGTAGTATAAGCAGCACCTACGAGCAGTACTTC. Residues: CASSISSTYEQYF.

CDR3 loop: CASSSHGAGDNSPLHF. The CDR3, as DNA: TGTGCCAGCAGTTCCCATGGTGCAGGGGATAATTCACCCCTCCACTTT. The chain joins TRBV27 to TRBJ1-6; possibly TRBD1 for D (6 bases). The CDR3 sequence is 16 residues long. The germline V gene has CDR1 MNHEY and CDR2 SMNVEV (reference sequence). Trimming left V 4 bases short and J 5 bases short, with 15 bases between.

This clone was recorded a few times. This chain uses TRBV15 with TRBJ2-5; D is unresolved. The V and J ends lost 0 bases and 5 bases respectively, with 4 bases between them. The V gene's germline CDR1 is LNHNV and CDR2 YYDKDF (reference sequence). The CDR3 covers 12 residues. CDR3 DNA: TGTGCCACCAGCAGAGATCGGGAGACCCAGTACTTC. Amino acid sequence: CATSRDRETQYF. Variable domain in full (rest from reference TRBV15 and TRBJ2-5): DAMVIQNPRYQVTQFGKPVTLSCSQTLNHNVMYWYQQKSSQAPKLLFHYYDKDFNNEADTPDNFQSRRPNTSFCFLDIRSPGLGDTAMYLCATSRDRETQYFGPGTRLLVL.

The chain combines TRBV5-4 with TRBJ2-2, with 8 bases that match TRBD1. Germline trimming cut 4 bases from V and 4 bases from J; bases unmatched to any gene: 6. There are 15 residues in the CDR3. From germline, CDR1 is SGHNT and CDR2 YYREEE (reference sequence). Written as DNA, the CDR3 is TGTGCCAGCAGCCCTGGGACAGGAAGCACCGGGGAGCTGTTTTTT. Its protein is CASSPGTGSTGELFF.

The V gene is TRBV6-7, the J gene TRBJ2-7; D is ambiguous. TRBV6-7 is given ORF status, its function remaining uncertain. The CDR3 is 13 amino acids. The germline V and J ends were trimmed by 2 bases and 0 bases, with 5 bases remaining between them. CDR3 DNA: TGTGCCAGCAGTTACGCTGACTCCTACGAGCAGTACTTC. Translating it yields CASSYADSYEQYF.

The chain carries TRBV6-6 and TRBJ2-7; TRBD1 matches 7 bases. Germline V CDR1 and CDR2: MNHNY, SVGAGI (reference sequence). This CDR3 has 14 residues. V trimming: 2 bases; J trimming: 3 bases; junction bases outside the gene matches: 4. CDR3 coding DNA: TGTGCCAGCAGTTACCCGAGGGGGCGCTACGAGCAGTACTTC. Translating it yields CASSYPRGRYEQYF.

The rearrangement uses TRBV15 and TRBJ2-7; possible D gene TRBD2, 6 bases. The germline V gene has CDR1 LNHNV and CDR2 YYDKDF (reference sequence). The V end was cut by 3 bases, the J end by 2 bases, with 11 bases between. The CDR3 has 14 residues. The CDR3 is CATSREGQAYEQYF. DNA of the CDR3: TGTGCCACCAGCAGGGAGGGGCAGGCCTACGAGCAGTACTTC. The variable domain in full, completed from reference TRBV15 and TRBJ2-7, reads DAMVIQNPRYQVTQFGKPVTLSCSQTLNHNVMYWYQQKSSQAPKLLFHYYDKDFNNEADTPDNFQSRRPNTSFCFLDIRSPGLGDTAMYLCATSREGQAYEQYFGPGTRLTVT.

The chain joins TRBV7-9 to TRBJ1-1, with a possible D match to TRBD1 (5 bases). V shed 1 base and J shed 0 bases, with 21 bases lying between them. Germline V gene data show CDR1 as SEHNR and CDR2 as FQNEAQ (reference sequence). This CDR3 contains 19 residues. CDR3 DNA: TGTGCCAGCAGCTTAGATCCGGGGGGATCGACTCGTATGAACACTGAAGCTTTCTTT. Its protein is CASSLDPGGSTRMNTEAFF.

The V call is TRBV11-2, the J call TRBJ1-1; TRBD1 matches 7 bases. V lost 6 bases to trimming and J lost 13 bases; unmatched junction nucleotides: 11. CDR3 size: 12 residues. Germline CDR1 reads SGHAT; CDR2 reads FQNNGV. CDR3 sequence reads: CASSSGTAKGFF. Written as DNA, the CDR3 is TGTGCCAGCAGTTCCGGGACAGCCAAGGGTTTCTTT.

The J gene is TRBJ2-7, the V gene TRBV15; 7 bases align to TRBD2. This CDR3 spans 15 amino acids. CDR1 is LNHNV and CDR2 is YYDKDF in the germline V gene (reference sequence). V lost 1 base and J lost 2; bases outside the gene matches: 5. The CDR3 sequence: CATSRGWDYPYEQYF. In nucleotides, the CDR3 is TGTGCCACCAGCAGAGGTTGGGACTATCCCTACGAGCAGTACTTC.

As concerns this clone: The same CDR3 can be traced to other DNA sequences in this sample. The V call is TRBV5-1, the J call TRBJ2-7; no definite D call. This CDR3 contains 11 residues. Germline V gene data show CDR1 as SGHRS and CDR2 as YFSETQ. V gave up 3 bases and J gave up 6 bases, with 7 bases separating them. CDR3 sequence: CASSWNSEQYF. CDR3 sequence (DNA): TGCGCCAGCAGCTGGAACTCCGAGCAGTACTTC. The variable domain in full, with the rest retrieved from reference TRBV5-1 and TRBJ2-7, is KAGVTQTPRYLIKTRGQQVTLSCSPISGHRSVSWYQQTPGQGLQFLFEYFSETQRNKGNFPGRFSGRQFSNSRSEMNVSTLELGDSALYLCASSWNSEQYFGPGTRLTVT.